This T cell receptor beta chain was identified during a study of cytomegalovirus exposure and HLA in healthy donors. Study information: Membership in the Caucasian-associated ancestry cluster was found for 75% to 90% of roughly 360 genotyped donors.

60 Vbeta and 13 Jbeta primers were used in PCR. TCRdb's table, derived via immunoSEQ multiplex PCR, lists solely in-frame clones and lacks some. Of 130,000 to 150,000 clones detected, roughly 80% appear once; the ten largest clones hold under 3%. The V end lost 5 bases, the J end lost 0 bases, and 10 bases lay between the germline ends. Germline lookup yields CDR1 SEHNR and CDR2 FQNEAQ (reference sequence). The CDR3 totals 14 residues. General study results and limits: As a later analysis revealed, the rate of TCR association differed by HLA locus, with DRB1 most and HLA-C fewest. Earlier results showed most TCR beta V segments being productive about 87% or about 30% of the time.

As concerns this clone: Its antigen is not identified.

Sequenced sample: PBMCs. The receptor's source is a female donor in good health and CMV-seronegative. The chain is built from TRBV7-9 and TRBJ1-1; D is possibly TRBD1 (5 bases). This CDR3 is CASSLGTVNTEAFF. The CDR3 DNA reads as TGTGCCAGCAGCCTCGGGACTGTGAACACTGAAGCTTTCTTT.